The entry that follows covers one T cell receptor (beta chain) sequence. The antigen is not known. This sample is drawn from a study of CD8+CD57+ T cells in acquired aplastic anemia. Overall study context: The DNA of sorted CD4+ and CD8+ cells averaged around 3.2 ug.

Genomic DNA acted as the template from which TCR beta VDJ combination and CDR3 sequence profiling were carried out. TCRdb re-analysed the reads in MiXCR, keeping a single row per CDR3 protein. The sample holds 260,000 or so distinct CDR3 sequences; approximately 82% are singletons and the top ten take around 40%. Study-wide findings and caveats: Some 30 was the count of CD8+ CDR3 sequences that patients shared with controls.

The authors sequenced patients whose flow cytometry had shown CD8+CD57+ cell expansion. When blood sampling took place, the patients had received no therapy. This clonotype was obtained from a human donor with aplastic anemia. Sequencing input: sorted CD4+, CD8+, or CD8+CD57+ T cells (not recorded which) from PBMCs.

The CDR3 nucleotides read TGTGCCAGCAGCCCTGGGCTGATAGCGGGGGGAGTAGAGACCCAGTACTTC. This encodes CASSPGLIAGGVETQYF. J is TRBJ2-5 and V is TRBV11-2; 10 bases agree with TRBD2. V trimming: 5 bases; J trimming: 4 bases; junction bases outside the gene matches: 13. The CDR3 sequence is 17 residues long. Per germline, CDR1 SGHAT and CDR2 FQNNGV.